This TCR beta chain came from a study of neurological immune-mediated disorders (dated by TCRdb to about 2019). Background for the entire study: Using UMI-based sequencing, the study compared peripheral blood TCR-beta repertoires from patients with HTLV-I-associated myelopathy (HAM/TSP), patients with multiple sclerosis, and healthy controls. The approximately 110 TCR-beta libraries included longitudinal samples, technical triplicates and paired sorted CD4+ and CD8+ T-cell subsets alongside PBMC samples. The cohort included about 70 subjects: 14 with HAM/TSP, some 34 with multiple sclerosis, and 20 or so healthy controls. Overall study outcomes, separate from this receptor: TCR clonal expansion was highest in HAM/TSP patients and lowest in MS patients, with MS patients falling below even healthy controls. No identical CDR3 amino acid sequences were shared among expanded clones across subjects, suggesting private TCR-beta repertoires in all groups.

TCR libraries for sorted subsets were made from 1 million sorted CD4+ or CD8+ T cells. Peripheral blood underwent Ficoll-Hypaque density gradient centrifugation to isolate PBMCs, which were then cryopreserved in liquid nitrogen. Paired sorted CD4+ and CD8+ subsets came from healthy controls, HAM/TSP patients and MS patients. cDNA was synthesized by template-switch 5'RACE using a primer with a 10-nucleotide random unique molecular identifier that tagged each TCR transcript. Every sequencing run yielded over 190 million TCR-beta sequences covering 15-18 subjects. The RNeasy kit was used to extract total RNA. Using the KAPA Real-time Library Amplification kit, TCR-beta VDJ regions were amplified with primers for the TCR constant region and the 5'RACE anchor. A first PCR added sample indexes and Illumina adaptors, after which a second PCR increased the library yield. After purification with Ampure beads, the TCR product of roughly 650 bp was size-selected on a 2% E-gel SizeSelection system. Before pooling, library quality was checked on a Bioanalyzer, concentration was measured with Qubit, and libraries were quantified with the Kapa Library Quantification kit. An Illumina HiSeq 2500 sequenced the libraries paired-end 2 x 150 bp. To increase sequence diversity, about 25-31% phiX was spiked into each library pool. Per the source publication's procedure: Quality-filtered reads were processed with the UMI-based MiGEC pipeline, and over 75% of raw TCR sequences were removed by the MiGEC pipeline during error correction. IMGT germline references were used for alignment of VDJ genes, and clonotypes were defined by a unique CDR3 amino acid sequence together with V-J genes. Clonal expansion, Shannon diversity, and CDR3 relatedness (CalcPairwiseDistances, ClusterSamples) were evaluated with VDJtools, and phylogenetic trees were built with CLCbio workbench. Using coefficient-of-variation modelling across technical triplicates, the study counted a clone as expanded if it had at least 8 unique UMIs. TCRdb handled the public reads itself, with Q25 trimming in fastp and clone calling in MiXCR, and kept productive beta chains. All rows with the same CDR3 protein become a single entry with the most common DNA and genes. The V and J calls here are based on TCRdb, not the publication. The sample table records about 40,000 distinct CDR3 sequences; around 13% of these occur just once. Around 3.3% of the sample comes from the top ten.

Via the germline V gene (reference sequence), CDR1 is DFQATT and CDR2 SNEGSKA. At the junction V is shortened by 6 bases and J by 1 base, with 6 bases in between. The CDR3 contains 11 residues, cysteine and phenylalanine counted. Only CDR3 DNA is held: 33 bases, read in frame from base 1. There are many counts of this clonotype. Its antigen is unknown. No base-level quality is on record; no much larger clone is a single base apart. The chain uses TRBV20-1 and TRBJ1-1; confidence is insufficient to name the D gene. The receptor's source is a woman aged 55-69 years with HTLV-1-associated myelopathy (HAM/TSP). Sequenced sample: CD4+ T cells from blood. The DNA reads TGCAGTGCCCTGACGAACACTGAAGCTTTCTTT. Protein translation: CSALTNTEAFF.